This TCR beta chain was identified during a study of siplizumab effects on memory and regulatory T cells. Regarding the study as a whole: Alloreactive sequences tracing back to unstimulated CD4+ memory cells were significantly reduced by siplizumab. Suppressive activity of Tregs proliferating in siplizumab cultures remained unconfirmed. Naive T cells seemed more diverse than memory cells; they also seemed major alloresponse contributors.

Per sample, the assay covered 90,000 to 100,000 TCR templates. Generated by immunoSEQ multiplex PCR, the TCRdb table keeps only in-frame clones and is missing some. The sample lists over 85,000 clones, more than 90% occurring once. V lost 8 bases and J lost 2, with 10 bases in between. This CDR3 has 12 amino acids. Germline V gene lookup returns CDR1 SNHLY and CDR2 FYNNEI. Concerning this clone itself: Its antigen is as yet unknown.

The sample taken for sequencing was CD4+ T cells sorted from blood. The sequence derives from a human donor in good health. The chain employs TRBV2 and TRBJ2-7; no reliable D call. The CDR3 bases are TGTGCCAGCGGGGTACAGACCTACGAGCAGTACTTC. Its protein is CASGVQTYEQYF.